The clone carrying this T cell receptor (beta chain) was counted a single time. Its antigen is not identified. The authors extracted RNA and reverse transcribed it into cDNA as the sequencing template. Assay: immunoSEQ multiplex PCR; the TCRdb copy retains only in-frame clones and omits some. Among a few hundred thousand clones listed, more than 55% were seen once. This sample is part of a study of CD8+ T cells in alopecia areata. Whole-study results and caveats: Among the 100 top clones, expanded CD8+ clones, like scalp clonality, were significantly decreased by tofacitinib.

Treatment meaning: oral pan-JAK inhibitor, 5-10 mg twice daily. Peripheral blood and lesional scalp punch biopsies came from alopecia areata patients. Specimen: CD4+ T cells sorted from blood, collected around week 44, from a patient treated with tofacitinib. The TCR sequence derives from a human donor with alopecia areata.

DNA for the CDR3: TGTGCCTGGACGCGCAGGGGAGGCAGGAGCTCCTACAATGAGCAGTTCTTC. This gives the protein CAWTRRGGRSSYNEQFF. The chain uses TRBV30 and TRBJ2-1, with D tentatively TRBD1 or TRBD2 (6 bases each). Germline CDR1 reads GTSNPN; CDR2 reads SVGIG (reference sequence). Trimming cost V 4 bases and J 0 bases, with 19 bases left between them. The CDR3 totals 17 residues.